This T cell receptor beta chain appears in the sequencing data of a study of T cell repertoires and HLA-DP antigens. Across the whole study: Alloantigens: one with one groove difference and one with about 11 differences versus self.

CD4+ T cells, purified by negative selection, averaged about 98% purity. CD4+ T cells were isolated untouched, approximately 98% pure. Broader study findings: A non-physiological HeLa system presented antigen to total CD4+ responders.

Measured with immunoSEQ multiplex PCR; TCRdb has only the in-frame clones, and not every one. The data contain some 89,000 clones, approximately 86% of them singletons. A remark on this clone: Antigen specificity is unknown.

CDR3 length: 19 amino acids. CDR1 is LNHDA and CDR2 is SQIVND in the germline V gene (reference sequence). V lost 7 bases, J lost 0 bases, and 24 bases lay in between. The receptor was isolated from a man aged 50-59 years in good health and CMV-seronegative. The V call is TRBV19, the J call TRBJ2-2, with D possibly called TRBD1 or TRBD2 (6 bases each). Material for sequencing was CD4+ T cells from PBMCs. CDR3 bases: TGTGCCAGTACACATGCATGGAGGGGGTCCAAGGCGAACACCGGGGAGCTGTTTTTT. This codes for CASTHAWRGSKANTGELFF.